This T cell receptor (beta chain) was recovered during a study of vaccination and CD4 T cells after COVID-19. Study overall: Convalescent patients had positive nasal swab PCR results for SARS-CoV-2. Disease was mild in nine and severe in one. Control cultures used a CEFX viral epitope pool, an HIV-1 Nef peptide pool, or no peptide. Study results and limitations: Median numbers of SARS-CoV-2-reactive clonotypes increased from roughly 19 to 38 (not a significant change).

A word on this clonotype: Its antigen is undetermined.

Cultured CD4+ T-cell DNA underwent Oncomine TCR Beta short-read sequencing. One entry per CDR3 protein, called by TCRdb with MiXCR from the PCR reads. In the table there are roughly 22,000 distinct CDR3 sequences, about 60% of which are singletons. Stated treatment: approximately nine-day PBMC culture with coronavirus spike peptide pools or control peptides (ViraFEST assay). Trimming removed 8 bases at V and 8 bases at J, with 18 bases between. Germline V gene lookup returns CDR1 MNHEY and CDR2 SMNVEV (reference sequence). The CDR3 contains 13 residues. Sequenced material: CD4+ T cells from blood, cultured in vitro. This receptor was obtained from a human donor who had recovered from COVID-19. The chain uses TRBV27 and TRBJ1-2; D ambiguous. CDR3 coding DNA: TGTGCCAGCCGTGCCCCCCTGGCGGGGGGCTACACCTTC. Translating gives CASRAPLAGGYTF.